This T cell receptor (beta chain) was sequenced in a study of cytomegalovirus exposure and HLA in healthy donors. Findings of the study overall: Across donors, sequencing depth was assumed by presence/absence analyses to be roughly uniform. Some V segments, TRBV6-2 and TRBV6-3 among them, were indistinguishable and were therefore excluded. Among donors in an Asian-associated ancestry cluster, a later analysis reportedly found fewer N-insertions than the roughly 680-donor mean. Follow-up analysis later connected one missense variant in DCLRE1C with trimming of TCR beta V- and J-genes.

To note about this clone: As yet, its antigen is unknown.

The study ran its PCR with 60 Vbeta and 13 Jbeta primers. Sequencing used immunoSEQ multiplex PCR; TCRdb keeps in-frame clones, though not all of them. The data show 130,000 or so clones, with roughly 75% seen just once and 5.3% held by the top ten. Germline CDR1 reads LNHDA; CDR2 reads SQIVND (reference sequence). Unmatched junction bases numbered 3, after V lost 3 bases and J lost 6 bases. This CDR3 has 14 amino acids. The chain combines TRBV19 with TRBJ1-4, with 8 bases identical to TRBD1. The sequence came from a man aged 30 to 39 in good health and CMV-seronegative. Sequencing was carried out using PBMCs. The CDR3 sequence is CASSIHRGDEKLFF. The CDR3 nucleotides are TGTGCCAGTAGTATCCACAGGGGGGATGAAAAACTGTTTTTT.